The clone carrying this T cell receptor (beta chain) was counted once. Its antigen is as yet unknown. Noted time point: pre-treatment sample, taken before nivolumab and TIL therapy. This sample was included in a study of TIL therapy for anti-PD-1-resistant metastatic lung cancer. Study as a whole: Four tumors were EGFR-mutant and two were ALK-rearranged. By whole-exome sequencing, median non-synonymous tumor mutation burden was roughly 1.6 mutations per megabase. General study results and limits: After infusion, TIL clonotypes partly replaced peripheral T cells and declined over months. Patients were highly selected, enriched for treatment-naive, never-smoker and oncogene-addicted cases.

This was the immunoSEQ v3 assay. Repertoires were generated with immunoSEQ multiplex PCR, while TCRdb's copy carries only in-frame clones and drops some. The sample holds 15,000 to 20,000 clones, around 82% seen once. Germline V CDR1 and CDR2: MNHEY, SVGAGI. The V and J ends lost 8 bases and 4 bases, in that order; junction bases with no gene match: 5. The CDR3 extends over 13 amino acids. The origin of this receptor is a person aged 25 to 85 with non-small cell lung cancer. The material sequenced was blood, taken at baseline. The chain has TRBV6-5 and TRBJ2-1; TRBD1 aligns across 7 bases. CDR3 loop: CASGTGVYNEQFF. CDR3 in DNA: TGTGCCAGCGGAACAGGGGTTTACAATGAGCAGTTCTTC.